Presented here are 31 T cell receptor beta chains from one specimen sequenced in a study of T-cell reconstitution after alpha-beta-depleted transplantation in children. A TCRbeta library incorporating unique molecular identifiers was prepared. TCRdb processed the PCR reads anew with MiXCR; each CDR3 protein has one entry. The sample has around 490,000 distinct CDR3 sequences, roughly 11% seen once. Sequencing used PBMCs, mostly from graft donor cells, obtained 180 days after TCRalphabeta/CD19-depleted stem cell transplant. These receptors were obtained from a female patient aged 2-9 years who had a stem cell transplant for aplastic anemia, so the T cells may come from the graft donor.

This clonotype was recorded at least ten times. This chain uses TRBV28 with TRBJ1-1, with D perhaps TRBD1 (6 bases). Looked up from germline, CDR1 is MDHEN and CDR2 is SYDVKM. The V end lost 3 bases, the J end lost 5 bases, and 10 bases lay between the germline ends. The CDR3 has 13 amino acids. This CDR3 is CASSFQGRTEAFF. The DNA for the CDR3 is TGTGCCAGCAGTTTCCAGGGGCGGACTGAAGCTTTCTTT. The full variable domain, its missing parts supplied by reference TRBV28 and TRBJ1-1, is DVKVTQSSRYLVKRTGEKVFLECVQDMDHENMFWYRQDPGLGLRLIYFSYDVKMKEKGDIPEGYSVSREKKERFSLILESASTNQTSMYLCASSFQGRTEAFFGQGTRLTVV.

This clonotype has a count of ten or more. V gene TRBV5-1 combines with J gene TRBJ2-7; 9 bases line up with TRBD1. This CDR3 contains 14 residues. Germline loops: CDR1 SGHRS, CDR2 YFSETQ. After removal of 3 bases from V and 2 bases from J, the junction contained 3 bases not matched to a gene. DNA of the CDR3: TGCGCCAGCAGCTGGGACAGGGATACCTACGAGCAGTACTTC. Its translation: CASSWDRDTYEQYF. Variable domain in full (rest from reference TRBV5-1 and TRBJ2-7): KAGVTQTPRYLIKTRGQQVTLSCSPISGHRSVSWYQQTPGQGLQFLFEYFSETQRNKGNFPGRFSGRQFSNSRSEMNVSTLELGDSALYLCASSWDRDTYEQYFGPGTRLTVT.

The V gene is TRBV11-1, the J gene TRBJ2-2, with TRBD2 matching over 8 bases. Unmatched junction bases numbered 10, after V lost 1 base and J lost 3 bases. CDR1 and CDR2 (germline): SGHAT, FQDESV (reference sequence). The CDR3 extends over 18 amino acids. CDR3 sequence: CASSLVSSGSRYTGELFF. As DNA, the CDR3 is TGTGCCAGCAGCTTAGTATCCAGCGGGAGCCGGTACACCGGGGAGCTGTTTTTT.

This clonotype was seen a handful of times. This sequence joins TRBV18 and TRBJ2-7; D possibly corresponds to TRBD2 (5 bases). The CDR3 consists of 12 residues. Germline V gene lookup returns CDR1 KGHSH and CDR2 LQKENI. V shed 1 base and J shed 7 bases, with 8 bases lying between them. CDR3 sequence reads: CASSPQAGEQYF. Written as DNA, the CDR3 is TGTGCCAGCTCACCACAGGCGGGTGAGCAGTACTTC.

Many counts were recorded for this clonotype. The CDR3 region is CASSLGDSFNEQFF. The DNA for the CDR3 is TGTGCCAGCAGCTTGGGTGACTCATTCAATGAGCAGTTCTTC. V is TRBV5-4 and J is TRBJ2-1; unclear D gene. Trimming stripped 0 bases from V and 6 bases from J, with 10 bases between. CDR3 size: 14 residues. Germline lookup yields CDR1 SGHNT and CDR2 YYREEE (reference sequence).

This clonotype has just a few counts. This chain uses TRBV20-1 with TRBJ2-5; TRBD2 agrees at 10 bases. Germline V gene sequence: CDR1 DFQATT, CDR2 SNEGSKA (reference sequence). This CDR3 has 15 amino acids. Trimming cost V 6 bases and J 0 bases; bases outside gene matches: 7. The CDR3 sequence: CSALGTSAYQETQYF. CDR3 bases: TGCAGTGCCTTGGGGACTAGCGCTTACCAAGAGACCCAGTACTTC.

This clonotype has a handful of counts. This sequence joins TRBV7-9 and TRBJ2-6; TRBD1 matches at 7 bases. V was pared by 7 bases and J by 0 bases, with 9 bases of the junction left unmatched. The CDR3 length is 17 residues. Germline CDR1 reads SEHNR; CDR2 reads FQNEAQ (reference sequence). In nucleotides, the CDR3 is TGTGCCAGCACCATAGGACAGGCTGCCTCTGGGGCCAACGTCCTGACTTTC. Translated, it gives CASTIGQAASGANVLTF.

This clonotype was counted between two and nine times. The chain combines TRBV5-1 with TRBJ1-1; weak D call: TRBD1 (5 bases). The CDR3 contains 16 residues. Germline CDR1 and CDR2: SGHRS and YFSETQ. The germline V and J ends were trimmed by 3 bases and 1 base, with 16 bases remaining between them. CDR3 residues: CASSYHNQTGNTEAFF. CDR3 in DNA: TGCGCCAGCAGCTACCACAATCAAACAGGGAACACTGAAGCTTTCTTT.

The V and J genes are TRBV20-1 and TRBJ2-3, with D tentatively TRBD2 (6 bases). The germline CDR1 and CDR2 sequences are DFQATT and SNEGSKA (reference sequence). Trimming took 5 bases from V and 1 from J, leaving 13 bases between them. The CDR3 spans 14 residues. The CDR3 bases are TGCAGTGCTCATACCGGAGGGGGCACAGATACGCAGTATTTT. Translated: CSAHTGGGTDTQYF.

This chain links TRBV20-1 with TRBJ2-1, with 9 bases aligning to TRBD2. After removal of 1 base from V and 4 bases from J, the junction contained 5 bases not matched to a gene. The CDR3 has 15 amino acids. Germline V lookup: CDR1 DFQATT, CDR2 SNEGSKA (reference sequence). CDR3 sequence reads: CSARGTSGFYNEQFF. The CDR3 region has the DNA TGCAGTGCTAGAGGAACTAGCGGGTTTTACAATGAGCAGTTCTTC.

In its sample, this clonotype was seen a few times. This chain uses TRBV7-2 with TRBJ2-3, with 9 bases fitting TRBD2. CDR1 and CDR2 (germline): SGHTA, FQGNSA. Germline trimming cut 5 bases from V and 6 bases from J; bases unmatched to any gene: 12. The CDR3 runs 16 residues. CDR3 DNA sequence: TGTGCCAGCAGCCATCCCCGGCGGGAGGGCCCTGATACGCAGTATTTT. As protein: CASSHPRREGPDTQYF.

This clonotype was recorded many times. The chain links TRBV27 to TRBJ2-2, with TRBD1 identical over 8 bases. This CDR3 has 14 residues. Trimming took 8 bases from V and 3 from J; bases not matched to a gene: 5. The germline gives CDR1 MNHEY, CDR2 SMNVEV (reference sequence). CDR3 sequence reads: CASSQGAHTGELFF. The CDR3 nucleotides read TGTGCCAGCTCCCAGGGGGCGCACACCGGGGAGCTGTTTTTT.

The sample holds many counts of this clonotype. V usage is TRBV29-1 and J usage is TRBJ2-1; TRBD1 matches 7 bases. The CDR3 contains 14 residues. V lost 7 bases to trimming and J lost 4 bases; unmatched junction nucleotides: 10. Germline V gives CDR1 SQVTM, CDR2 ANQGSEA. The CDR3 loop is CSAFRDSLYNEQFF. For the CDR3, the DNA is TGCAGCGCTTTCCGGGACAGCCTTTACAATGAGCAGTTCTTC.

This clonotype was counted only a few times. The chain combines TRBV12-5 with TRBJ1-2; 9 bases map to TRBD1. The CDR3 covers 17 residues. Trimming took 2 bases from V and 2 from J; bases not matched to a gene: 9. Germline CDR1 reads LGHNT; CDR2 reads FRNRAP. The CDR3 spells CASGLLLTGGLNYGYTF. In DNA form, the CDR3 reads TGTGCTAGTGGTTTGCTACTTACAGGGGGCCTAAACTATGGCTACACCTTC.

The chain carries TRBV12-3 or TRBV12-4 and TRBJ1-3, with D tentatively TRBD1 (6 bases). The CDR3 extends over 13 amino acids. The V end lost 8 bases, the J end lost 2 bases, and 10 bases lay between the germline ends. The CDR3, as DNA: TGTGCCAGCCGGGGGGCTCCTGGAAACACCATATATTTT. This codes for CASRGAPGNTIYF.

This clonotype was counted at least ten times. CDR3 protein: CASIKGAAEAFF. The CDR3 DNA is TGTGCCAGCATTAAGGGGGCCGCTGAAGCTTTCTTT. V is TRBV6-1 and J is TRBJ1-1; 7 nucleotides match TRBD1. Per the germline V gene, CDR1 is MNHNS and CDR2 is SASEGT. V gave up 7 bases and J gave up 6 bases; unmatched junction bases: 5. The CDR3 extends over 12 amino acids.

This clonotype was detected only a few times. The rearrangement links TRBV7-2 to TRBJ2-1, with 8 bases identical to TRBD2. The CDR3 runs to 16 residues. Germline V gene data show CDR1 as SGHTA and CDR2 as FQGNSA. J lost 7 bases, V lost 3 bases, and 11 bases had no gene match. CDR3 DNA: TGTGCCAGCAGCTTGTCGGGGGGGGCCTTTCAGAATGAGCAGTTCTTC. Its translation: CASSLSGGAFQNEQFF.

This clonotype was picked up many times. The chain joins TRBV20-1 to TRBJ1-5; D is perhaps TRBD1 (6 bases). V was clipped by 5 bases and J by 0 bases, with 8 bases between them. The germline CDR1 and CDR2 sequences are DFQATT and SNEGSKA (reference sequence). The CDR3 loop spans 13 amino acids. In DNA form, the CDR3 reads TGCAGTGCTGGGGGCGGTAGCAATCAGCCCCAGCATTTT. Translating it yields CSAGGGSNQPQHF.

This clonotype has a handful of counts. Written as DNA, the CDR3 is TGCAGTGCTGGACCAGCCCCGGGCATTCAGTACTTC. Translated: CSAGPAPGIQYF. The chain couples TRBV20-1 to TRBJ2-4, with no clear D. Trimming took off 5 bases at V and 9 bases at J, with 14 bases between the two ends. CDR1 is DFQATT and CDR2 is SNEGSKA in the germline V gene (reference sequence). This CDR3 spans 12 amino acids.

This clonotype was counted between two and nine times. V usage is TRBV11-3 and J usage is TRBJ1-4, with 7 bases fitting TRBD1. The V and J ends lost 3 bases and 0 bases, in that order; junction bases with no gene match: 7. This CDR3 has 17 amino acids. Germline lookup yields CDR1 SGHNT and CDR2 YENEEA. CDR3 amino acids: CASSFQQGPSTNEKLFF. The CDR3 DNA reads TGTGCCAGCAGCTTCCAACAGGGGCCCTCAACTAATGAAAAACTGTTTTTT.

This clonotype was detected ten times or more. This chain links TRBV7-2 with TRBJ2-2, with 8 nucleotides matching TRBD2. The V gene's germline CDR1 is SGHTA and CDR2 FQGNSA. The CDR3 extends over 14 amino acids. Trimming removed 5 bases from V and 5 bases from J; junction bases left unmatched: 4. CDR3 nucleotides: TGTGCCAGCAGCCCCGGACTAGCTACCGGGGAGCTGTTTTTT. Its protein is CASSPGLATGELFF.

The chain combines TRBV3-1 with TRBJ2-3, with D unresolved. V lost 1 base, J lost 7 bases, and 12 bases lay in between. Per germline, CDR1 LGHDT and CDR2 YNNKEL (reference sequence). This CDR3 contains 14 residues. The CDR3 is CASSQGLDQYTQYF. CDR3 DNA sequence: TGTGCCAGCAGCCAAGGGTTGGATCAGTATACGCAGTATTTT.

This clonotype has more than one count but fewer than ten. The chain links TRBV28 to TRBJ2-5; 7 bases are a match to TRBD1. This CDR3 has 15 amino acids. CDR1 and CDR2 (germline): MDHEN, SYDVKM. V gave up 3 bases and J gave up 2 bases; unmatched junction bases: 6. The CDR3 sequence is CASSLNSRGQETQYF. CDR3 nucleotides: TGTGCCAGCAGTTTGAACAGCAGGGGGCAAGAGACCCAGTACTTC.

The chain uses TRBV29-1 and TRBJ2-5, with D perhaps given as TRBD1 or TRBD2 (5 bases each). Trimming stripped 4 bases from V and 2 bases from J, with 17 bases between. The CDR3 loop spans 15 amino acids. Germline CDR1 and CDR2: SQVTM and ANQGSEA. Here the CDR3 reads CSVGLPGRYQETQYF. DNA for the CDR3: TGCAGCGTTGGACTTCCGGGACGGTATCAAGAGACCCAGTACTTC.

This clonotype was counted only a few times. The rearrangement links TRBV15 to TRBJ1-2; a possible D gene is TRBD1 (6 bases). The CDR3 runs to 15 residues. Trimming stripped 4 bases from V and 4 bases from J, with 16 bases between. Germline CDR1 reads LNHNV; CDR2 reads YYDKDF (reference sequence). Here the CDR3 reads CATSTKPRGGYGYTF. For the CDR3, the DNA is TGTGCCACCAGCACCAAACCCAGGGGCGGCTATGGCTACACCTTC.

This clonotype was seen only a few times. The J gene is TRBJ2-7, the V gene TRBV5-6, with no clear D. V lost 0 bases and J lost 4, with 8 bases in between. The CDR3 loop spans 13 amino acids. Germline V gives CDR1 SGHDT, CDR2 YYEEEE. The CDR3 here is CASSLALRYEQYV. CDR3 in DNA: TGTGCCAGCAGCTTGGCACTACGATACGAGCAGTACGTC.

This clonotype was observed a few times. This chain joins TRBV6-1 and TRBJ2-1; 11 bases line up with TRBD2. Germline V gene data show CDR1 as MNHNS and CDR2 as SASEGT. The CDR3 has 14 residues. V shed 6 bases and J 8 bases; nucleotides not matched to a gene: 6. CDR3 nucleotides: TGTGCCAGCAGGTGGACTAGCGGGCTCGATGAGCAGTTCTTC. This translates into CASRWTSGLDEQFF.

In its sample, this clonotype was seen a few times. The rearrangement uses TRBV28 and TRBJ2-2; D remains ambiguous. This CDR3 is built from 13 residues. From germline, CDR1 is MDHEN and CDR2 SYDVKM. With 8 bases removed from V and 1 base from J, the gap between germline ends came to 8 bases. The CDR3 protein is CASRHVNTGELFF. CDR3 DNA: TGTGCCAGCCGACATGTGAACACCGGGGAGCTGTTTTTT.

This clonotype was seen only a few times. V gene TRBV12-3 or TRBV12-4 combines with J gene TRBJ1-1, with 9 positions matching TRBD1. This CDR3 comprises 14 residues. V shed 7 bases, J shed 1 base, and the junction held 4 bases outside the gene matches. The CDR3 DNA is TGTGCCAGCACCACGGACAGGGGGAACACTGAAGCTTTCTTT. It encodes CASTTDRGNTEAFF.

This chain uses TRBV12-3 or TRBV12-4 with TRBJ1-2, with D possibly TRBD1 on 5 matching bases. The CDR3 is made up of 14 amino acids. The ends were cut back, 4 bases at V and 4 bases at J, with 13 bases in the middle. CDR3: CASSWGPSSYGYTF. Written as DNA, the CDR3 is TGTGCCAGCAGTTGGGGCCCCTCCTCCTATGGCTACACCTTC.

The rearrangement uses TRBV20-1 and TRBJ2-2; 7 nucleotides match TRBD2. Per germline, CDR1 DFQATT and CDR2 SNEGSKA (reference sequence). This CDR3 is 17 amino acids long. J lost 1 base, V lost 3 bases, and 11 bases had no gene match. The CDR3 nucleotides read TGCAGTGCTAGGCGGAGAGGCGGGAGCCAGAACACCGGGGAGCTGTTTTTT. It encodes CSARRRGGSQNTGELFF.